The next 19 T cell receptor beta chains were all read from a single sample in a study of blood T cell repertoires in COVID-19. Profiling relied on immunoSEQ multiplex PCR, and the TCRdb table lists in-frame clones only, not all of them. The sample includes about 160,000 clones, about 93% of them seen just once. The sample taken for sequencing was peripheral blood. All receptors derive from a woman aged 50 to 60 with acute or convalescent COVID-19.

The V and J genes are TRBV19 and TRBJ2-3, with TRBD2 as a possible D gene (5 bases). CDR1 LNHDA and CDR2 SQIVND come from the germline V gene (reference sequence). V lost 2 bases, J lost 3 bases, and 6 bases lay in between. The CDR3 runs 13 residues. CDR3: CASSITGTDTQYF. CDR3 sequence (DNA): TGTGCCAGTAGTATAACGGGGACAGATACGCAGTATTTT.

The chain couples TRBV3-1 (or the pseudogene TRBV3-2) to TRBJ2-2; 12 nucleotides match TRBD2. The CDR3 is 16 amino acids. After removal of 3 bases from V and 6 bases from J, the junction contained 5 bases not matched to a gene. Germline values: CDR1 LGHDT, CDR2 YNNKEL (reference sequence). The CDR3 DNA follows: TGTGCCAGCAGCCATTTGACTAGCGGGAGTTCCGGGGAGCTGTTTTTT. Its translation: CASSHLTSGSSGELFF.

J is TRBJ1-3 and V is TRBV24-1, with D possibly matching TRBD1 (6 bases). Germline V lookup: CDR1 KGHDR, CDR2 SFDVKD. Deletions cut 6 bases from V and 2 bases from J, with 10 bases between. This CDR3 contains 14 residues. CDR3 DNA sequence: TGTGCCACCAGTACAGGGAGCCCTGGAAACACCATATATTTT. Residues: CATSTGSPGNTIYF.

This chain joins TRBV28 and TRBJ1-2; D not resolved. The CDR3 has 13 amino acids. Trimming removed 3 bases from V and 4 bases from J, with 9 bases in between. The germline V gene encodes CDR1 MDHEN and CDR2 SYDVKM. The CDR3 bases are TGTGCCAGCAGTTTGTCACATTCCTATGGCTACACCTTC. Its protein product is CASSLSHSYGYTF.

The rearrangement joins TRBV25-1 to TRBJ2-1; D may be TRBD1 (5 bases). Per germline, CDR1 MGHDK and CDR2 SYGVNS. CDR3 length equals 18 residues. Trimming removed 3 bases from V and 1 base from J, with 19 bases in between. DNA for the CDR3: TGTGCCAGCAGTGATCCAAAGCCCACAGGAAATTCCTACAATGAGCAGTTCTTC. Translation: CASSDPKPTGNSYNEQFF.

This chain joins TRBV5-1 and TRBJ2-2, with D possibly TRBD1 on 6 matching bases. The V gene lost 1 base and the J gene lost 10 bases, with 11 bases spanning the gap. The CDR3 sequence is 13 residues long. Per the germline V gene, CDR1 is SGHRS and CDR2 is YFSETQ. The CDR3 region is CASSLSGAAELFF. The CDR3 nucleotides are TGCGCCAGCAGCTTGTCAGGGGCGGCGGAGCTGTTTTTT. The full variable domain, in which reference TRBV5-1 and TRBJ2-2 provide the parts outside the CDR3, is KAGVTQTPRYLIKTRGQQVTLSCSPISGHRSVSWYQQTPGQGLQFLFEYFSETQRNKGNFPGRFSGRQFSNSRSEMNVSTLELGDSALYLCASSLSGAAELFFGEGSRLTVL.

The rearrangement uses TRBV4-1 and TRBJ2-7, with a weak D call TRBD2 (7 bases). From germline, CDR1 is MGHRA and CDR2 YSYEKL. CDR3 length equals 17 residues. V shed 0 bases and J shed 3 bases, with 18 bases lying between them. CDR3 DNA: TGCGCCAGCAGCCAAGATTTCAGGGCGGGGGCCATCTACGAGCAGTACTTC. As protein: CASSQDFRAGAIYEQYF.

This sequence joins TRBV4-1 and TRBJ2-7; 7 nucleotides agree with TRBD2. After removal of 6 bases from V and 4 bases from J, the junction contained 12 bases not matched to a gene. In germline, CDR1 is MGHRA, CDR2 YSYEKL. This CDR3 is built from 15 residues. CDR3 region: CASRRETDGEYEQYF. CDR3 bases: TGCGCCAGCAGGCGGGAGACGGACGGGGAATACGAGCAGTACTTC.

This clone was observed a few times. The chain combines TRBV12-3 or TRBV12-4 with TRBJ2-5; TRBD2 aligns across 8 bases. Unmatched junction bases numbered 5, after V lost 4 bases and J lost 7 bases. This CDR3 region has 13 residues. CDR3 bases: TGTGCCAGCAGTTCGACTAGCGAGGGGACCCAGTACTTC. It specifies CASSSTSEGTQYF.

This clone was counted a single time. The chain employs TRBV28 and TRBJ1-1, with a tentative D call TRBD1 (5 bases). The CDR3 length is 14 residues. V lost 7 bases, J lost 2 bases, and 14 bases lay in between. Germline lookup yields CDR1 MDHEN and CDR2 SYDVKM. The CDR3 region has the DNA TGTGCCAGCATCTTGGGGCCGGAAAACACTGAAGCTTTCTTT. Translation: CASILGPENTEAFF.

J is TRBJ1-6 and V is TRBV10-3; D not certain. This CDR3 contains 16 residues. Germline lookup yields CDR1 ENHRY and CDR2 SYGVKD. V shed 6 bases and J shed 5 bases, with 17 bases lying between them. In DNA, the CDR3 is TGTGCCATCAGCCCACGAGAAGCAGGCGATAATTCACCCCTCCACTTT. Its protein product is CAISPREAGDNSPLHF.

This clone came up once. The V and J genes are TRBV5-4 and TRBJ2-5; possibly TRBD2 for D (5 bases). The V and J ends lost 0 bases and 4 bases respectively, with 10 bases between them. Germline V gene lookup returns CDR1 SGHNT and CDR2 YYREEE (reference sequence). The CDR3 is 14 amino acids. CDR3 amino acids: CASSLVPRGETQYF. The CDR3 bases are TGTGCCAGCAGCTTGGTCCCCCGGGGAGAGACCCAGTACTTC.

The table lists this clone with a few counts. This chain links TRBV10-3 with TRBJ2-7, with a tentative D call TRBD1 (5 bases). In germline, CDR1 is ENHRY, CDR2 SYGVKD. V gave up 9 bases and J gave up 2 bases, with 14 bases separating them. This CDR3 spans 13 amino acids. Here the CDR3 reads CAIKGSGTYEQYF. CDR3 DNA sequence: TGTGCCATAAAGGGTTCAGGGACCTACGAGCAGTACTTC.

The chain has TRBV5-8 and TRBJ2-7; 9 nucleotides match TRBD1. The CDR3 runs 14 residues. V lost 4 bases to trimming and J lost 2 bases; unmatched junction nucleotides: 4. Germline CDR1 SGHTS, CDR2 YDEGEE. The CDR3: CASSMGQGAYEQYF. The CDR3 DNA is TGTGCCAGCAGCATGGGACAGGGTGCCTACGAGCAGTACTTC. Filled out from reference TRBV5-8 and TRBJ2-7, the complete variable domain reads EAGVTQSPTHLIKTRGQQATLRCSPISGHTSVYWYQQALGLGLQFLLWYDEGEERNRGNFPPRFSGRQFPNYSSELNVNALELEDSALYLCASSMGQGAYEQYFGPGTRLTVT.

The chain combines TRBV7-2 with TRBJ1-2, with D hard to call. Germline assignment: CDR1 SGHTA and CDR2 FQGNSA. The V and J ends lost 5 bases and 10 bases respectively, with 14 bases between them. This CDR3 is 12 amino acids long. DNA for the CDR3: TGTGCCAGCAGCCCGCCCGGTAAAGACTACACCTTC. Its translation: CASSPPGKDYTF.

CDR3 DNA sequence: TGCGCCAGCAGCCAAGGAGTCGAAAACCCCCTCCACTTT. This encodes CASSQGVENPLHF. The chain recombines TRBV4-3 with TRBJ1-6; D is undetermined. Germline CDR1 and CDR2: LGHNA and YSLEER. V lost 1 base, J lost 13 bases, and 11 bases lay in between. The CDR3 totals 13 residues.

The V call is TRBV7-8, the J call TRBJ1-4; tentative D call: TRBD1 (6 bases). CDR3 size: 14 residues. V was shortened by 2 bases and J by 8 bases, with 12 bases between the two germline ends. Germline CDR1 is SGHVS and CDR2 is FQNEAQ. The CDR3 region has the DNA TGTGCCAGCAGCTTAACGAGGGGGGGGGAAAAACTGTTTTTT. This gives the protein CASSLTRGGEKLFF.

J is TRBJ1-5 and V is TRBV4-2, with 7 bases fitting TRBD1. V dropped 0 bases and J dropped 7; count of bases not matched to a gene: 9. CDR1 LGHNA and CDR2 YNFKEQ come from the germline V gene. CDR3 length: 16 amino acids. The CDR3 nucleotides are TGTGCCAGCAGCCAAGATCTTATACAGGGGCTCCAGCCCCAGCATTTT. It codes for CASSQDLIQGLQPQHF.

This clone was detected only a few times. This sequence joins TRBV7-9 and TRBJ1-1; the D gene is possibly TRBD1 (5 bases). The CDR3 loop spans 13 amino acids. CDR1 is SEHNR, CDR2 FQNEAQ, per germline (reference sequence). V lost 6 bases, J lost 5 bases, and 13 bases lay in between. CDR3 coding DNA: TGTGCCAGCAGAGGAATAGGGGTTACTGAAGCTTTCTTT. This encodes CASRGIGVTEAFF. Full variable domain (outside the CDR3, taken from reference TRBV7-9 and TRBJ1-1): DTGVSQNPRHKITKRGQNVTFRCDPISEHNRLYWYRQTLGQGPEFLTYFQNEAQLEKSRLLSDRFSAERPKGSFSTLEIQRTEQGDSAMYLCASRGIGVTEAFFGQGTRLTVV.